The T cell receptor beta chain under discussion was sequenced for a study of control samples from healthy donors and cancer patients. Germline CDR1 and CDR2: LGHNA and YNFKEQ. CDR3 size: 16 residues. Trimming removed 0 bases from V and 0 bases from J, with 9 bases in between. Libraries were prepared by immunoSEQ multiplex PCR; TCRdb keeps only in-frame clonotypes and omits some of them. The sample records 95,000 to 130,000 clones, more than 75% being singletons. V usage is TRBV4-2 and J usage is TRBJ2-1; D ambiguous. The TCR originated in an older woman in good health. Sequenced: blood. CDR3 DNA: TGTGCCAGCAGCCAAGATGTGACGGGCTCCTACAATGAGCAGTTCTTC. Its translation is CASSQDVTGSYNEQFF.